Shown below are 16 T cell receptor beta chains from a single sample sequenced in a study of cytomegalovirus exposure and HLA in healthy donors. The PCR was carried out with 60 Vbeta primers and 13 Jbeta primers. Assay used: immunoSEQ multiplex PCR; TCRdb lists only in-frame clones, some missing. This table has approximately 110,000 clones, just under 70% appearing once. The material sequenced was PBMCs. Source of these receptors: a man younger than 45 in good health and CMV-seropositive.

This sequence joins TRBV6-1 and TRBJ1-2; 8 bases are shared with TRBD1. Germline loops: CDR1 MNHNS, CDR2 SASEGT. There are 16 residues in the CDR3. With V trimmed by 4 bases and J by 6 bases, 13 bases remained unmatched. The CDR3 here is CASSGTDRDPFDGYTF. CDR3 coding DNA: TGTGCCAGCAGTGGCACGGACAGGGACCCCTTTGATGGCTACACCTTC.

This clone was detected a few times. This chain connects TRBV27 to TRBJ2-3; 10 nucleotides agree with TRBD2. Losses at the gene ends were 5 bases for V and 7 bases for J; bases not matched to a gene: 6. CDR3 length: 14 residues. Germline V gives CDR1 MNHEY, CDR2 SMNVEV (reference sequence). CDR3 amino acids: CASSSGGALNTQYF. The CDR3 DNA reads TGTGCCAGCAGTAGCGGGGGGGCCTTGAATACGCAGTATTTT.

This CDR3 is CASSQDPWTGEGEQFF. The CDR3 region has the DNA TGCGCCAGCAGCCAAGATCCCTGGACAGGGGAGGGCGAGCAGTTCTTC. V is TRBV4-1 and J is TRBJ2-1; 9 bases are a match to TRBD1. Per germline, CDR1 MGHRA and CDR2 YSYEKL. This CDR3 is built from 16 residues. Trimming cost V 0 bases and J 10 bases; bases outside gene matches: 10.

The V call is TRBV9, the J call TRBJ2-5; tentative D call: TRBD2 (6 bases). The end of the DNA fits TRBJ2-7 better, so the J call may be wrong. Germline V gene data show CDR1 as SGDLS and CDR2 as YYNGEE. The CDR3 totals 15 residues. The CDR3 loop reads CASSGNGGGIDEQYF. CDR3 nucleotides: TGTGCCAGCAGCGGAAATGGTGGAGGGATAGACGAGCAGTACTTC.

This clone came up a few times. The rearrangement joins TRBV11-3 to TRBJ2-7; possibly TRBD1 for D (5 bases). The CDR3 length is 14 residues. The V end lost 0 bases, the J end lost 3 bases, and 9 bases lay between the germline ends. The germline V gene has CDR1 SGHNT and CDR2 YENEEA. The chain's CDR3 is CASSLDRQHYEQYV. In nucleotides, the CDR3 is TGTGCCAGCAGCTTAGACCGACAGCACTACGAGCAGTACGTC.

This clone showed up just a few times. This chain uses TRBV7-3 with TRBJ2-3; no clear D gene. The CDR3 has 16 amino acids. Germline assignment: CDR1 SGHTA and CDR2 FQGTGA. Trimming took off 3 bases at V and 0 bases at J, with 13 bases between the two ends. The CDR3, as DNA: TGTGCCAGCAGCTTCGAAGCTCCCACTAGCACAGATACGCAGTATTTT. Translation gives CASSFEAPTSTDTQYF.

The chain joins TRBV11-3 to TRBJ2-1; 7 positions agree with TRBD2. Germline CDR1 and CDR2: SGHNT and YENEEA. This CDR3 region has 15 residues. Trimming at V came to 4 bases and at J to 0 bases, leaving 3 bases not matched to a gene. The CDR3 protein is CASSSRGSSYNEQFF. The CDR3 DNA reads TGTGCCAGCAGCTCCCGCGGGAGCTCCTACAATGAGCAGTTCTTC. The variable domain in full, with the rest retrieved from reference TRBV11-3 and TRBJ2-1, is EAGVVQSPRYKIIEKKQPVAFWCNPISGHNTLYWYLQNLGQGPELLIRYENEEAVDDSQLPKDRFSAERLKGVDSTLKIQPAELGDSAVYLCASSSRGSSYNEQFFGPGTRLTVL.

This clone was observed a few times. V usage is TRBV6-6 and J usage is TRBJ1-5, with 7 bases lining up with TRBD1. The V gene's germline CDR1 is MNHNY and CDR2 SVGAGI (reference sequence). This CDR3 is 15 amino acids long. Trimming removed 7 bases from V and 2 bases from J; junction bases left unmatched: 8. The CDR3 loop reads CASIGQVRGNQPQHF. The CDR3 DNA follows: TGTGCCAGCATTGGACAGGTCCGGGGCAATCAGCCCCAGCATTTT.

This rearrangement joins TRBV5-1 to TRBJ2-1, with TRBD1 matching 9 bases. Germline CDR1 reads SGHRS; CDR2 reads YFSETQ. The CDR3 covers 14 residues. J lost 5 bases, V lost 3 bases, and 3 bases had no gene match. CDR3 in amino acids: CASSWGQGDNEQFF. The DNA of the CDR3 is TGCGCCAGCAGCTGGGGACAGGGCGACAATGAGCAGTTCTTC.

The chain is built from TRBV11-2 and TRBJ1-2; maybe TRBD1 (5 bases). V was pared by 6 bases and J by 4 bases, with 18 bases between. Looked up from germline, CDR1 is SGHAT and CDR2 is FQNNGV. The CDR3 runs 15 residues. The CDR3 DNA follows: TGTGCCAGCAGTCTTCAAAGGGGAAAGGGCTATGGCTACACCTTC. Translated: CASSLQRGKGYGYTF.

This rearrangement joins TRBV9 to TRBJ1-6, with D possibly being TRBD1 (5 bases). The CDR3 spans 18 residues. V dropped 3 bases and J dropped 0 bases, with 16 bases sitting between them. CDR1 and CDR2 (germline): SGDLS, YYNGEE. The CDR3 coding sequence is TGTGCCAGCAGCGCCCCAGGGAAGGTGAGCTCCTATAATTCACCCCTCCACTTT. Encoded protein: CASSAPGKVSSYNSPLHF.

J is TRBJ2-5 and V is TRBV4-1; D ambiguous. The CDR3 covers 14 residues. V was pared by 1 base and J by 4 bases, with 10 bases between. CDR1 and CDR2 from the germline V gene are MGHRA and YSYEKL. The CDR3 DNA reads as TGCGCCAGCAGCCAAGGCATGGTGCGAGAGACCCAGTACTTC. Residues: CASSQGMVRETQYF.

This clone was seen a few times. The CDR3 nucleotides are TGTGCCAGCAGCTTAGAGGGGACTGGAAACACCATATATTTT. Translated: CASSLEGTGNTIYF. The chain is built from TRBV7-2 and TRBJ1-3; perhaps TRBD1 as D (5 bases). Germline values: CDR1 SGHTA, CDR2 FQGNSA. This CDR3 has 14 residues. Between the trimmed V and J ends, which lost 1 base and 2 bases, there was a span of 6 bases.

This chain joins TRBV11-1 and TRBJ2-3; D might be TRBD2 (6 bases). CDR3 length: 16 residues. Looked up from germline, CDR1 is SGHAT and CDR2 is FQDESV (reference sequence). Between the trimmed V and J ends, which lost 4 bases and 11 bases, there was a span of 25 bases. CDR3 bases: TGTGCCAGCAGCTCGGGACTGACTAATGGGCGGGGTGGGCAGTATTTT. It is translated as CASSSGLTNGRGGQYF.

The J gene is TRBJ2-3, the V gene TRBV5-4; TRBD2 is a possible D gene (5 bases). The V end was cut by 0 bases, the J end by 5 bases, with 22 bases between. The CDR3 covers 18 residues. The germline CDR1 and CDR2 sequences are SGHNT and YYREEE (reference sequence). In DNA form, the CDR3 reads TGTGCCAGCAGCTTGGAGTCTGGGATGGTAGCGTTGAAAGATACGCAGTATTTT. This encodes CASSLESGMVALKDTQYF.

This chain links TRBV4-1 with TRBJ2-7; TRBD2 matches 10 bases. The CDR3 has 16 amino acids. V was pared by 4 bases and J by 1 base, with 7 bases of the junction left unmatched. Germline V CDR1 and CDR2: MGHRA, YSYEKL. DNA for the CDR3: TGCGCCAGCAGCCCGCGCCAGCGGGGGGGGTCCTACGAGCAGTACTTC. As protein: CASSPRQRGGSYEQYF.